Listed here is a single T cell receptor beta chain. Its antigen is unidentified. Trimming at V came to 7 bases and at J to 2 bases, leaving 2 bases not matched to a gene. CDR1 and CDR2 from the germline V gene are MNHNS and SASEGT. The CDR3 is 14 amino acids. The data stem from a study of ipilimumab plus nivolumab after autologous stem cell transplantation. Study-wide points: Authors suggest TCR repertoire, Treg phenotype and gut microbiota support further study.

Generated by immunoSEQ multiplex PCR, the TCRdb table keeps only in-frame clones and is missing some. This sample has tens of thousands of clones, with about 91% found just once. Checkpoint therapy with ipilimumab 1 mg/kg began 14 to 28 days after transplant. The sample consisted of PBMCs, taken in a trial of ipilimumab plus nivolumab as post-transplant consolidation. The genes are TRBV6-1 and TRBJ1-3; 10 bases are a match to TRBD1. This TCR came from a male donor with multiple myeloma. DNA of the CDR3: TGTGCCAGCATAGGGACAGGGGCTGGAAACACCATATATTTT. It specifies CASIGTGAGNTIYF.